The rows below give T cell receptor beta chains drawn from one sample of a study of CD8 T cells in ankylosing spondylitis. TCRdb re-analysed the 5' RACE reads in MiXCR, keeping a single row per CDR3 protein. The sample lists about 160,000 distinct CDR3 sequences; 15% to 20% were seen once. Sequencing was performed on blood, either unsorted or a sorted T cell fraction (not recorded which). Receptor source: a male donor with ankylosing spondylitis or in good health (not recorded which). The CDR3 runs from the conserved cysteine through the conserved F or W. The D gene is left open where the match is weak. For some rows the clone size is stated as once, few or many, or as a class when expanded; others skip it.

size: many
V: TRBV20-1
D: NA
J: TRBJ2-3
CDR3: CSASVVGDTQYF
DNA: TGCAGTGCTAGTGTGGTGGGGGATACGCAGTATTTT

size: NA
V: TRBV6-1
D: TRBD1
J: TRBJ2-3
CDR3: CASSKGQGRTDTQYF
DNA: TGTGCCAGCAGTAAAGGACAGGGGCGCACAGATACGCAGTATTTT

size: NA
V: TRBV6-1
D: NA
J: TRBJ2-7
CDR3: CASSRDVSYEQYF
DNA: TGTGCCAGCAGCCGGGACGTCTCCTACGAGCAGTACTTC

size: few
V: TRBV5-1
D: NA
J: TRBJ1-1
CDR3: CASSLSTRGNAEAFF
DNA: TGCGCCAGCAGCTTGTCGACAAGGGGTAACGCTGAAGCTTTCTTT

size: few
V: TRBV12-3/TRBV12-4
D: TRBD2
J: TRBJ2-1
CDR3: CASSPPGGGLAGDEQFF
DNA: TGTGCCAGCAGCCCGCCTGGGGGGGGTCTAGCGGGAGATGAGCAGTTCTTC

size: many
V: TRBV5-5
D: TRBD2
J: TRBJ2-1
CDR3: CASSLTSGYNEQFF
DNA: TGTGCCAGCAGCTTGACTAGCGGCTACAATGAGCAGTTCTTC

size: few
V: TRBV6-6
D: NA
J: TRBJ1-1
CDR3: CASSSVQVNTEAFF
DNA: TGTGCCAGCAGTTCAGTACAGGTTAACACTGAAGCTTTCTTT

size: few
V: TRBV2
D: NA
J: TRBJ2-2
CDR3: CASSEPGLINTGELFF
DNA: TGTGCCAGCAGTGAACCTGGCCTTATTAACACCGGGGAGCTGTTTTTT

size: many
V: TRBV12-3/TRBV12-4
D: NA
J: TRBJ2-3
CDR3: CASTPNLAGTDTQYF
DNA: TGTGCCAGCACTCCCAATCTAGCAGGCACAGATACGCAGTATTTT

size: many
V: TRBV10-3
D: NA
J: TRBJ1-2
CDR3: CAISVADYGYTF
DNA: TGTGCCATCAGTGTGGCAGACTATGGCTACACCTTC

size: many
V: TRBV20-1
D: NA
J: TRBJ2-5
CDR3: CSARVGLATQETQYF
DNA: TGCAGTGCTAGAGTGGGGCTAGCCACACAAGAGACCCAGTACTTC

size: many
V: TRBV3-1
D: NA
J: TRBJ2-5
CDR3: CASSPVQETQYF
DNA: TGTGCCAGCAGCCCCGTGCAAGAGACCCAGTACTTC

size: NA
V: TRBV29-1
D: TRBD2
J: TRBJ2-2
CDR3: CSGRGTTNTGELFF
DNA: TGCAGCGGACGAGGGACTACTAACACCGGGGAGCTGTTTTTT

size: NA
V: TRBV6-1
D: NA
J: TRBJ2-2
CDR3: CASSEAWVGPNTGELFF
DNA: TGTGCCAGCAGTGAAGCTTGGGTCGGTCCGAACACCGGGGAGCTGTTTTTT

size: NA
V: TRBV6-1
D: TRBD1
J: TRBJ2-1
CDR3: CASSRGTGGYNEQFF
DNA: TGTGCCAGCAGTCGAGGGACAGGGGGTTACAATGAGCAGTTCTTC

size: many
V: TRBV2
D: NA
J: TRBJ2-3
CDR3: CATLRTDTQYF
DNA: TGTGCCACCCTCCGAACAGATACGCAGTATTTT

size: many
V: TRBV29-1
D: TRBD1
J: TRBJ2-1
CDR3: CSVEETGGRNNEQFF
DNA: TGCAGCGTTGAAGAAACAGGGGGGAGGAACAATGAGCAGTTCTTC

size: many
V: TRBV5-1
D: NA
J: TRBJ1-2
CDR3: CASSSKHPGHQYGYTF
DNA: TGCGCCAGCAGCTCAAAACATCCGGGACACCAGTACGGCTACACCTTC

size: NA
V: TRBV5-1
D: TRBD2
J: TRBJ2-1
CDR3: CASSLGGLAGGYNEQFF
DNA: TGCGCCAGCAGCTTGGGAGGACTAGCGGGAGGCTACAATGAGCAGTTCTTC

size: few
V: TRBV9
D: TRBD2
J: TRBJ2-7
CDR3: CASSAGTSGDYEQYF
DNA: TGTGCCAGCAGCGCTGGGACTAGCGGAGACTACGAGCAGTACTTC

size: many
V: TRBV5-1
D: NA
J: TRBJ2-2
CDR3: CASSARTANTGELFF
DNA: TGCGCCAGCAGCGCCCGGACAGCCAACACCGGGGAGCTGTTTTTT

size: NA
V: TRBV6-5
D: NA
J: TRBJ1-1
CDR3: CASSPVRQRTEAFF
DNA: TGTGCCAGCAGCCCCGTCAGACAGAGGACTGAAGCTTTCTTT

size: many
V: TRBV20-1
D: NA
J: TRBJ2-4
CDR3: CSAGNRIQYF
DNA: TGCAGTGCTGGGAATCGGATTCAGTACTTC

size: NA
V: TRBV5-1
D: TRBD1
J: TRBJ1-1
CDR3: CASRPRQGGSTEAFF
DNA: TGCGCCAGCAGACCGAGACAGGGCGGTTCCACTGAAGCTTTCTTT

size: NA
V: TRBV24-1
D: TRBD1
J: TRBJ1-5
CDR3: CATSELPGQNSNQPQHF
DNA: TGTGCCACCAGTGAACTTCCGGGACAGAATAGCAATCAGCCCCAGCATTTT

size: many
V: TRBV19
D: NA
J: TRBJ2-1
CDR3: CASRSQGNSNEQFF
DNA: TGTGCCAGTAGATCGCAGGGAAACTCCAATGAGCAGTTCTTC

size: many
V: TRBV5-1
D: NA
J: TRBJ2-3
CDR3: CASSPKTLTDTQYF
DNA: TGCGCCAGCAGCCCGAAGACTCTCACAGATACGCAGTATTTT

size: NA
V: TRBV7-9
D: TRBD1
J: TRBJ1-2
CDR3: CTSSSSDRAGYGYTF
DNA: TGTACCAGCAGCTCTTCCGACAGGGCGGGGTATGGCTACACCTTC

size: NA
V: TRBV3-1
D: TRBD2
J: TRBJ2-3
CDR3: CASSQELADTDTQYF
DNA: TGTGCCAGCAGCCAAGAACTAGCGGACACAGATACGCAGTATTTT